These 20 T cell receptor beta chains came from one sample sequenced in a study of CD8+ T cells in alopecia areata. TCR sequencing used cDNA made by reverse transcription of extracted RNA. The protocol was immunoSEQ multiplex PCR, while the TCRdb copy is restricted to in-frame clones and leaves out a portion. The table records roughly 200,000 clones, more than 55% of them present only once. The treatment: oral pan-JAK inhibitor, 5-10 mg twice daily. Here the sequenced sample was CD4+ T cells sorted from blood, taken at week 4, from a patient treated with tofacitinib. The receptors were gathered from a human donor with alopecia areata.

The chain couples TRBV5-1 to TRBJ2-5; tentative D call: TRBD1 (6 bases). Looked up from germline, CDR1 is SGHRS and CDR2 is YFSETQ. The CDR3 consists of 16 residues. Trimming removed 1 base from V and 0 bases from J, with 13 bases in between. CDR3 protein: CASSLRPAGDQETQYF. CDR3 in DNA: TGCGCCAGCAGCTTGCGTCCAGCAGGGGACCAAGAGACCCAGTACTTC.

This clone was observed many times. In DNA, the CDR3 is TGTGCTGCCGGGACAGGGCTTGGGGCCAACGTCCTGACTTTC. Translating it yields CAAGTGLGANVLTF. The chain is built from TRBV7-7 and TRBJ2-6; TRBD1 agrees at 9 bases. The CDR3 spans 14 residues. Germline V CDR1 and CDR2: SSHAT, FNYEAQ (reference sequence).

Only a few counts were recorded for this clone. The chain couples TRBV5-1 to TRBJ1-5, with D possibly matching TRBD1 (6 bases). The CDR3 has 14 amino acids. Germline V gene lookup returns CDR1 SGHRS and CDR2 YFSETQ. V was shortened by 4 bases and J by 4 bases, with 12 bases between the two germline ends. The CDR3 region is CASSPLGGNQPQHF. DNA of the CDR3: TGCGCCAGCAGCCCTCTAGGGGGGAATCAGCCCCAGCATTTT.

The chain is built from TRBV5-1 and TRBJ1-1; D is ambiguous. V lost 4 bases, J lost 0 bases, and 7 bases lay in between. The CDR3 has 13 amino acids. Per the germline V gene, CDR1 is SGHRS and CDR2 is YFSETQ. The CDR3 sequence is CASSPLVNTEAFF. The CDR3 DNA reads TGCGCCAGCAGCCCCCTGGTGAACACTGAAGCTTTCTTT.

V gene TRBV5-1 combines with J gene TRBJ2-1; 9 nucleotides agree with TRBD2. The CDR3 covers 13 residues. CDR1 is SGHRS and CDR2 is YFSETQ in the germline V gene. The V and J ends lost 4 bases and 15 bases, in that order; junction bases with no gene match: 11. For the CDR3, the DNA is TGCGCCAGCAGCCCGATCCCTCTAGCGGGGAGGTTCTTC. Its translation: CASSPIPLAGRFF. Supplemented by reference TRBV5-1 and TRBJ2-1, the full variable domain reads KAGVTQTPRYLIKTRGQQVTLSCSPISGHRSVSWYQQTPGQGLQFLFEYFSETQRNKGNFPGRFSGRQFSNSRSEMNVSTLELGDSALYLCASSPIPLAGRFFGPGTRLTVL.

The V gene is TRBV7-9, the J gene TRBJ2-7; 9 nucleotides agree with TRBD1. CDR1 and CDR2 (germline): SEHNR, FQNEAQ (reference sequence). The CDR3 has 14 residues. The V and J ends lost 8 bases and 5 bases, in that order; junction bases with no gene match: 10. CDR3 nucleotides: TGTGCCAGCGCCCTGGGGACAGGGCAGAACGAGCAGTACTTC. Translation: CASALGTGQNEQYF. The entire variable domain, with the rest obtained from reference TRBV7-9 and TRBJ2-7, is as follows: DTGVSQNPRHKITKRGQNVTFRCDPISEHNRLYWYRQTLGQGPEFLTYFQNEAQLEKSRLLSDRFSAERPKGSFSTLEIQRTEQGDSAMYLCASALGTGQNEQYFGPGTRLTVT.

The J gene is TRBJ2-2, the V gene TRBV2; the D gene is possibly TRBD1 (5 bases). V was pared by 7 bases and J by 6 bases, with 12 bases between. Germline values: CDR1 SNHLY, CDR2 FYNNEI. The length of the CDR3 is 13 residues. CDR3 protein: CASILGPPGELFF. In nucleotides, the CDR3 is TGTGCCAGCATCCTGGGGCCCCCCGGGGAGCTGTTTTTT.

The chain joins TRBV27 to TRBJ2-3; 7 nucleotides line up with TRBD2. The CDR3 sequence is 13 residues long. Germline V CDR1 and CDR2: MNHEY, SMNVEV (reference sequence). V was clipped by 10 bases and J by 2 bases; unmatched bases: 6. The CDR3 loop is CATNGGTTDTQYF. The CDR3 DNA reads as TGTGCCACCAACGGGGGGACCACAGATACGCAGTATTTT.

This clone was detected a few times. The CDR3 is CSVDGLAGIQETQYF. Here the CDR3 DNA reads TGCAGCGTTGATGGACTAGCGGGGATCCAAGAGACCCAGTACTTC. The chain has TRBV29-1 and TRBJ2-5; 12 positions match TRBD2. V shed 3 bases, J shed 1 base, and the junction held 3 bases outside the gene matches. Germline V gene sequence: CDR1 SQVTM, CDR2 ANQGSEA. The CDR3 runs 15 residues.

The table lists this clone with a few counts. The rearrangement links TRBV2 to TRBJ2-2; TRBD2 matches at 8 bases. This CDR3 spans 15 amino acids. Unmatched junction bases numbered 9, after V lost 8 bases and J lost 4 bases. Germline assignment: CDR1 SNHLY and CDR2 FYNNEI. CDR3 protein: CASGGQRGSTGELFF. Written as DNA, the CDR3 is TGTGCCAGCGGGGGCCAGCGGGGGAGCACCGGGGAGCTGTTTTTT.

This clone was picked up one time. The chain uses TRBV7-2 and TRBJ1-2; no reliable D call. Germline V gene sequence: CDR1 SGHTA, CDR2 FQGNSA. V gave up 3 bases and J gave up 1 base, with 6 bases separating them. CDR3 length: 13 amino acids. CDR3 amino acids: CASSFPGNYGYTF. The CDR3 DNA is TGTGCCAGCAGCTTCCCCGGTAACTATGGCTACACCTTC.

V usage is TRBV4-3 and J usage is TRBJ1-4; tentatively, D is TRBD1 (5 bases). Germline-derived CDR1 and CDR2 are LGHNA and YSLEER. V lost 0 bases and J lost 8, with 16 bases in between. The CDR3 is 16 residues long. This CDR3 reads CASSQDLSGTGEKLFF. The CDR3 region has the DNA TGCGCCAGCAGCCAAGATCTGTCAGGGACGGGCGAAAAACTGTTTTTT.

V is TRBV6-4 and J is TRBJ2-5; D may be TRBD2 (5 bases). The CDR3 covers 14 residues. Per germline, CDR1 MRHNA and CDR2 SNTAGT. Trimming cost V 10 bases and J 6 bases, with 21 bases left between them. CDR3 sequence reads: CAISRGVCGKTQYF. The CDR3 DNA reads as TGTGCCATCTCCCGGGGAGTTTGTGGAAAGACCCAGTACTTC.

This clone showed up just a few times. The chain uses TRBV15 and TRBJ2-4, with 8 bases lining up with TRBD2. The CDR3 sequence is 19 residues long. Germline-derived CDR1 and CDR2 are LNHNV and YYDKDF (reference sequence). The J segment lost 0 bases and the V segment lost 0 bases, leaving 10 bases of the junction unmatched. The CDR3 is CATSRDAAGAVVAKNIQYF. The CDR3 bases are TGTGCCACCAGCAGAGATGCAGCGGGGGCCGTCGTAGCCAAAAACATTCAGTACTTC.

This clone showed up just a few times. The chain is built from TRBV23-1 and TRBJ1-2; D not certain. TRBV23-1 belongs to the ORF category, with a function that is uncertain. Trimming stripped 7 bases from V and 5 bases from J, with 8 bases between. The CDR3 loop spans 11 amino acids. The CDR3 loop reads CASIGHYGYTF. The DNA of the CDR3 is TGCGCCAGCATTGGGCATTATGGCTACACCTTC.

This clone was picked up a small number of times. This sequence joins TRBV6-1 and TRBJ1-2; 9 nucleotides align to TRBD1. Germline V gene lookup returns CDR1 MNHNS and CDR2 SASEGT. The CDR3 totals 16 residues. Germline trimming cut 3 bases from V and 8 bases from J; bases unmatched to any gene: 13. CDR3 in amino acids: CASSDIRDRARWGYTF. DNA of the CDR3: TGTGCCAGCAGTGACATCCGGGACAGGGCCCGGTGGGGCTACACCTTC.

The J gene is TRBJ1-1, the V gene TRBV28; a weak D match, TRBD1 (5 bases). In germline, CDR1 is MDHEN, CDR2 SYDVKM. The CDR3 is 14 residues long. V shed 3 bases and J shed 5 bases, with 13 bases lying between them. The CDR3 DNA reads TGTGCCAGCAGTTTTACCGGGGGGAGGACTGAAGCTTTCTTT. It translates to CASSFTGGRTEAFF.

The chain carries TRBV7-9 and TRBJ2-5; no clear D gene. V was shortened by 8 bases and J by 0 bases, with 7 bases between the two germline ends. This CDR3 has 12 residues. The germline gives CDR1 SEHNR, CDR2 FQNEAQ (reference sequence). CDR3 amino acids: CASGRDQETQYF. The CDR3 nucleotides are TGTGCCAGCGGTCGAGACCAAGAGACCCAGTACTTC.

Worth noting for this clone: A read error may produce the germline difference seen at one junction end. The gene calls are TRBV5-1 and TRBJ1-2, with D perhaps matching TRBD1 (6 bases). The CDR3 has 14 amino acids. CDR1 is SGHRS, CDR2 YFSETQ, per germline. In DNA form, the CDR3 reads TGCGCCAGCAGTTTGGACAGCACCTTCGGGGGCTACACCTTC. The encoded protein is CASSLDSTFGGYTF. The whole variable domain, remainder taken from reference TRBV5-1 and TRBJ1-2, is KAGVTQTPRYLIKTRGQQVTLSCSPISGHRSVSWYQQTPGQGLQFLFEYFSETQRNKGNFPGRFSGRQFSNSRSEMNVSTLELGDSALYLCASSLDSTFGGYTFGSGTRLTVV.

The V gene is TRBV5-1, the J gene TRBJ2-1; 9 bases line up with TRBD2. Unmatched junction bases numbered 6, after V lost 0 bases and J lost 8 bases. CDR3 length: 15 amino acids. From germline, CDR1 is SGHRS and CDR2 YFSETQ. CDR3: CASSLGGLANHEQFF. In DNA form, the CDR3 reads TGCGCCAGCAGCTTGGGGGGACTAGCAAACCATGAGCAGTTCTTC.